The T cell receptor (beta chain) described here comes from a study of cytomegalovirus exposure and HLA in healthy donors. General study points: In vitro assays verified that three CMV-associated chains recognized CMV antigens specifically. Presence/absence analyses took donor sequencing depth as roughly uniform. A cluster of highly shared sequence variants was likely a sequencing artifact.

Trimming cost V 4 bases and J 0 bases; bases outside gene matches: 8. This CDR3 region has 18 residues. CDR1 MNHEY and CDR2 SMNVEV come from the germline V gene (reference sequence). Each donor was nominally healthy when sampled (though unrecorded immune exposures were likely). The primer mix had 60 Vbeta and 13 Jbeta primers. Sequenced by immunoSEQ multiplex PCR; TCRdb stores in-frame clones only, minus some. The data contain approximately 190,000 clones, approximately 87% of them singletons. Comments on this clone: The antigen remains undetermined.

Material: PBMCs. The clonotype was recovered from a man aged 25-45 years in good health and CMV-seronegative. The chain links TRBV27 to TRBJ2-6, with TRBD2 identical over 8 bases. This CDR3 reads CASSYRGGRYSGANVLTF. The CDR3 nucleotides read TGTGCCAGCAGTTACCGGGGGGGGCGATACTCTGGGGCCAACGTCCTGACTTTC.